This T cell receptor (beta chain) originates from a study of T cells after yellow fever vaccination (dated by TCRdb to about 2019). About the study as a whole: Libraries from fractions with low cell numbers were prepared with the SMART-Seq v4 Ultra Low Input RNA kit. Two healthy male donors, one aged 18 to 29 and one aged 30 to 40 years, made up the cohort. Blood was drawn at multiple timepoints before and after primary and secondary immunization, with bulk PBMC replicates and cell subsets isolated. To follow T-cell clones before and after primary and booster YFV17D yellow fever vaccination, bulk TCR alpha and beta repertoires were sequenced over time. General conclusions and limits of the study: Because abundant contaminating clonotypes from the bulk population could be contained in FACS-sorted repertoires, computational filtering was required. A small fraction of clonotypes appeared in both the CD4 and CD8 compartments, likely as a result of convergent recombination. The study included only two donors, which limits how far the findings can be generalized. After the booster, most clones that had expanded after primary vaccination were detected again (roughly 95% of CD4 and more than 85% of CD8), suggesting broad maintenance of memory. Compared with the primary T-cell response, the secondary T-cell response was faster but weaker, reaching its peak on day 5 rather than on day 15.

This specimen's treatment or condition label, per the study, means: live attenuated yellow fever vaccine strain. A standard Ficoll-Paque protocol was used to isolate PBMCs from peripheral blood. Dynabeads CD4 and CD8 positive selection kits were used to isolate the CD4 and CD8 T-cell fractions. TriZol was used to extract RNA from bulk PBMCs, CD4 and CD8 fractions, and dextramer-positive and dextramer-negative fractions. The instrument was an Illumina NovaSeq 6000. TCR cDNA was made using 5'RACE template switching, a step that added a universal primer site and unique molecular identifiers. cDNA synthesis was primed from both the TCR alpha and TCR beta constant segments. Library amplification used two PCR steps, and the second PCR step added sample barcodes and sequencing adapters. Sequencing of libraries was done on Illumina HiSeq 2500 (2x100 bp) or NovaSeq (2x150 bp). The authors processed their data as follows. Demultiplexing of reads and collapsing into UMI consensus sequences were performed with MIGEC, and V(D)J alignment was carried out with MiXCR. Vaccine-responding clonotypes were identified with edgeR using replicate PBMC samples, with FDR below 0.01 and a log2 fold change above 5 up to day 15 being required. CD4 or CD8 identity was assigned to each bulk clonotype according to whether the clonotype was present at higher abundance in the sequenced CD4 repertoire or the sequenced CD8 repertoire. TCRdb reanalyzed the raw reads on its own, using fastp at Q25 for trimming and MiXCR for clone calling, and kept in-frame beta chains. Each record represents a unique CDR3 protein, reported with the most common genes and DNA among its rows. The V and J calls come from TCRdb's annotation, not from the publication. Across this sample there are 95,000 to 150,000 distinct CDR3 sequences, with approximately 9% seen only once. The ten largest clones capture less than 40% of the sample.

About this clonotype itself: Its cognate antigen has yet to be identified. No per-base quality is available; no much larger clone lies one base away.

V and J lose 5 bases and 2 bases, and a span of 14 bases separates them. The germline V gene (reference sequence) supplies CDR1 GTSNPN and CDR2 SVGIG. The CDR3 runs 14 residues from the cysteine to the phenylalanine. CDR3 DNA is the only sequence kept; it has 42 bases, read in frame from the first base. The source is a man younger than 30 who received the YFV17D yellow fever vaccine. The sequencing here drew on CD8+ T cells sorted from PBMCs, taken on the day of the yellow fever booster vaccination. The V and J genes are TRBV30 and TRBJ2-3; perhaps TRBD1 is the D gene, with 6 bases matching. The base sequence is TGTGCCTGGGGGGCAGGGGCGATCACAGATACGCAGTATTTT. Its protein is CAWGAGAITDTQYF.